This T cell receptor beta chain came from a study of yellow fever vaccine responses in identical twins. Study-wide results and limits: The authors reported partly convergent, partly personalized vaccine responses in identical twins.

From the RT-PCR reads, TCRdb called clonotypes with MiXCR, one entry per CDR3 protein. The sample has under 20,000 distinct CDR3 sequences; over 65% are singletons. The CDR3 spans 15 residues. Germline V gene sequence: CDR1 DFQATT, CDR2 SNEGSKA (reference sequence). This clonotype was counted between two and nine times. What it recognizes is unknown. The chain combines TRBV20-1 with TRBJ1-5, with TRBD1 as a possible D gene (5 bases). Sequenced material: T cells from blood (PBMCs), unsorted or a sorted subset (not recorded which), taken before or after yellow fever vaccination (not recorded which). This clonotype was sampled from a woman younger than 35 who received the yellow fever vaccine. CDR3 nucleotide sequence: TGCTCATTGGACAATCTACACAATAGCAATCAGCCCCAGCATTTT. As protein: CSLDNLHNSNQPQHF.